This passage covers 5 T cell receptor beta chains from one sample sequenced in a study of blood T cell repertoires in COVID-19. TCRdb's copy holds only in-frame clones and misses some; the assay was immunoSEQ multiplex PCR. The table has 150,000 to 200,000 clones, around 80% seen once. Sequenced sample: peripheral blood. The receptors come from a woman older than 75 with acute or convalescent COVID-19.

The chain links TRBV4-1 to TRBJ2-1; a possible D gene is TRBD2 (6 bases). V dropped 0 bases and J dropped 3 bases, with 12 bases sitting between them. This CDR3 region has 16 residues. Germline-derived CDR1 and CDR2 are MGHRA and YSYEKL. Written as DNA, the CDR3 is TGCGCCAGCAGCCAAGAATTAACGGGAGTCTACAATGAGCAGTTCTTC. Translated: CASSQELTGVYNEQFF.

The chain is built from TRBV3-1 (or the pseudogene TRBV3-2) and TRBJ1-5; TRBD1 is a possible D gene (5 bases). V dropped 1 base and J dropped 0 bases, with 7 bases sitting between them. This CDR3 comprises 15 residues. CDR1 is LGHDT, CDR2 YNNKEL, per germline (reference sequence). The CDR3 DNA reads TGTGCCAGCAGCCAAGGCGACAGTAGCAATCAGCCCCAGCATTTT. This sequence encodes CASSQGDSSNQPQHF.

This clone appeared once. The rearrangement links TRBV6-5 to TRBJ2-3; possible D gene TRBD2, 6 bases. The CDR3 has 13 residues. The germline V gene has CDR1 MNHEY and CDR2 SVGAGI. Trimming took 9 bases from V and 0 from J, leaving 10 bases between them. DNA of the CDR3: TGTGCCAGTGGGACTTCAAGCACAGATACGCAGTATTTT. The encoded protein is CASGTSSTDTQYF.

This CDR3 reads CASMRGRGYNEQFF. The CDR3 DNA follows: TGTGCCAGTATGAGGGGGAGGGGGTACAATGAGCAGTTCTTC. The chain employs TRBV19 and TRBJ2-1, with D perhaps matching TRBD2 (7 bases). This CDR3 contains 14 residues. CDR1 is LNHDA and CDR2 is SQIVND in the germline V gene (reference sequence). Trimming removed 7 bases from V and 4 bases from J, with 14 bases in between. The full variable domain, rest sourced from reference TRBV19 and TRBJ2-1, is DGGITQSPKYLFRKEGQNVTLSCEQNLNHDAMYWYRQDPGQGLRLIYYSQIVNDFQKGDIAEGYSVSREKKESFPLTVTSAQKNPTAFYLCASMRGRGYNEQFFGPGTRLTVL.

The J gene is TRBJ2-3, the V gene TRBV18; tentatively, D is TRBD1 (5 bases). The CDR3 loop spans 14 amino acids. Germline V gene lookup returns CDR1 KGHSH and CDR2 LQKENI. V lost 3 bases and J lost 4, with 11 bases in between. CDR3 region: CASSPQGWADTQYF. CDR3 nucleotides: TGTGCCAGCTCACCCCAGGGATGGGCAGATACGCAGTATTTT. The whole variable domain, filled in from reference TRBV18 and TRBJ2-3, reads NAGVMQNPRHLVRRRGQEARLRCSPMKGHSHVYWYRQLPEEGLKFMVYLQKENIIDESGMPKERFSAEFPKEGPSILRIQQVVRGDSAAYFCASSPQGWADTQYFGPGTRLTVL.